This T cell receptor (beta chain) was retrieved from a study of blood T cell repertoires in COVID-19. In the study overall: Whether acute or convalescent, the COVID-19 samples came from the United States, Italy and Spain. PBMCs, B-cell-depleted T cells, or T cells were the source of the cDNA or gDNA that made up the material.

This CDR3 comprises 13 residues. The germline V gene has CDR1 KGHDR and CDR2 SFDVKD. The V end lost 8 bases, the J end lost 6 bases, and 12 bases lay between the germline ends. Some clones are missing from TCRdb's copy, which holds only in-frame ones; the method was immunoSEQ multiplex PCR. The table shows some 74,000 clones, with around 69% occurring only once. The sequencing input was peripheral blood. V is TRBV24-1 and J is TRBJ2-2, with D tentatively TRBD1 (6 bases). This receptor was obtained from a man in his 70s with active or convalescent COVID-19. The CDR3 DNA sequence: TGTGCCACCAACTCAAGGGGGTCCGGGGAGCTGTTTTTT. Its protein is CATNSRGSGELFF.